The 32 T cell receptor beta chains below come from one sample, sequenced in a study of cytomegalovirus exposure and HLA in healthy donors. The primer mix had 60 Vbeta and 13 Jbeta primers. Assay used: immunoSEQ multiplex PCR; TCRdb lists only in-frame clones, some missing. The data show 150,000 to 200,000 clones, 60% to 75% seen once. Sequences were obtained from PBMCs. These receptors came from a woman between 50 and 59 years old in good health and CMV-seropositive.

This clone was seen a single time. The rearrangement joins TRBV7-8 to TRBJ2-3, with TRBD1 matching 10 bases. CDR1 SGHVS and CDR2 FQNEAQ come from the germline V gene. This CDR3 is 15 amino acids long. V was clipped by 8 bases and J by 5 bases; unmatched bases: 10. CDR3 sequence reads: CASGQGGTWGDTQYF. In DNA form, the CDR3 reads TGTGCCAGCGGACAGGGGGGAACCTGGGGAGATACGCAGTATTTT.

This clone was seen repeatedly, ten times or more. The V call is TRBV30, the J call TRBJ1-1; the D is unclear. In germline, CDR1 is GTSNPN, CDR2 SVGIG (reference sequence). V was clipped by 4 bases and J by 5 bases, with 14 bases between them. CDR3 length equals 13 residues. The CDR3, as DNA: TGTGCCTGGAATGACGAAGGAGAGACTGAAGCTTTCTTT. This sequence encodes CAWNDEGETEAFF.

The V and J genes are TRBV11-3 and TRBJ2-3; 11 bases map to TRBD1. The germline V gene has CDR1 SGHNT and CDR2 YENEEA. The CDR3 covers 15 residues. V lost 5 bases to trimming and J lost 3 bases; unmatched junction nucleotides: 4. CDR3 sequence: CASSQGTGGTDTQYF. As DNA, the CDR3 is TGTGCCAGCAGCCAAGGGACAGGGGGAACAGATACGCAGTATTTT.

V is TRBV30 and J is TRBJ1-2, with D unclear. The CDR3 is made up of 13 amino acids. The V and J ends lost 1 base and 2 bases respectively, with 8 bases between them. Germline lookup yields CDR1 GTSNPN and CDR2 SVGIG (reference sequence). The CDR3 DNA follows: TGTGCCTGGAGTGGCGATATGAACTATGGCTACACCTTC. Its translation: CAWSGDMNYGYTF.

The CDR3 loop is CASSQEQDIRRTDTQYF. The CDR3 nucleotides read TGTGCCAGCAGCCAAGAACAAGACATTCGACGCACAGATACGCAGTATTTT. The chain uses TRBV4-2 and TRBJ2-3; D gene unclear. Deletions cut 0 bases from V and 1 base from J, with 14 bases between. CDR3 length: 17 residues. The germline V gene encodes CDR1 LGHNA and CDR2 YNFKEQ.

V and J are TRBV5-6 and TRBJ1-2; TRBD1 is a possible D gene (6 bases). This CDR3 contains 16 residues. Trimming took 4 bases from V and 5 from J, leaving 21 bases between them. Germline loops: CDR1 SGHDT, CDR2 YYEEEE. CDR3 in DNA: TGTGCCAGCAGCCCGGGGGGTGCGGACAGCTTATATGGCTACACCTTC. This codes for CASSPGGADSLYGYTF.

The chain combines TRBV7-9 with TRBJ2-3, with a tentative D call TRBD2 (6 bases). V was pared by 8 bases and J by 5 bases, with 20 bases between. In germline, CDR1 is SEHNR, CDR2 FQNEAQ (reference sequence). The CDR3 is made up of 15 amino acids. In DNA form, the CDR3 reads TGTGCCAGCCGTCTCTCTCGTTTGGGGGGAGATACGCAGTATTTT. Translation gives CASRLSRLGGDTQYF. Complete variable domain (other parts from reference TRBV7-9 and TRBJ2-3): DTGVSQNPRHKITKRGQNVTFRCDPISEHNRLYWYRQTLGQGPEFLTYFQNEAQLEKSRLLSDRFSAERPKGSFSTLEIQRTEQGDSAMYLCASRLSRLGGDTQYFGPGTRLTVL.

This clone was detected a few times. The chain employs TRBV5-1 and TRBJ2-7, with D perhaps matching TRBD2 (7 bases). The CDR3 is made up of 15 amino acids. Germline V gene data show CDR1 as SGHRS and CDR2 as YFSETQ. V lost 0 bases, J lost 4 bases, and 14 bases lay in between. The DNA of the CDR3 is TGCGCCAGCAGCTTGGATTGGGGGGGGCTTTACGAGCAGTACTTC. It yields the protein CASSLDWGGLYEQYF.

The J gene is TRBJ2-7, the V gene TRBV6-5; 9 positions match TRBD2. CDR1 and CDR2 (germline): MNHEY, SVGAGI. This CDR3 is 14 amino acids long. V dropped 4 bases and J dropped 3; count of bases not matched to a gene: 4. The CDR3 nucleotides read TGTGCCAGCAGTTTGGCGGGGGGGATCTACGAGCAGTACTTC. It codes for CASSLAGGIYEQYF.

This clone was seen more than once but under ten times. The rearrangement links TRBV7-2 to TRBJ1-2; a weak D match, TRBD1 (5 bases). The V and J ends lost 3 bases and 2 bases respectively, with 10 bases between them. This CDR3 region has 14 residues. Germline CDR1 is SGHTA and CDR2 is FQGNSA. For the CDR3, the DNA is TGTGCCAGCAGCTTTCTAGGGGCCAACTATGGCTACACCTTC. It specifies CASSFLGANYGYTF. The full variable domain, its missing parts supplied by reference TRBV7-2 and TRBJ1-2, is GAGVSQSPSNKVTEKGKDVELRCDPISGHTALYWYRQSLGQGLEFLIYFQGNSAPDKSGLPSDRFSAERTGGSVSTLTIQRTQQEDSAVYLCASSFLGANYGYTFGSGTRLTVV.

The chain joins TRBV19 to TRBJ1-1; D not resolved. The CDR3 extends over 11 amino acids. V was cut by 4 bases and J by 6 bases, with 6 bases left in between. Germline CDR1 is LNHDA and CDR2 is SQIVND (reference sequence). The CDR3: CASSSQSEAFF. For the CDR3, the DNA is TGTGCCAGTAGTAGCCAGTCTGAAGCTTTCTTT.

The chain uses TRBV16 and TRBJ1-2; 7 bases align to TRBD1. The CDR3 runs to 15 residues. CDR1 is KGHSY, CDR2 FQNENV, per germline. The V and J ends lost 2 bases and 7 bases, in that order; junction bases with no gene match: 10. Here the CDR3 DNA reads TGTGCCAGCAGCCAAAATGGACAGGCGTACGTTGGCTACACCTTC. It codes for CASSQNGQAYVGYTF.

The sample holds one count of this clone. This chain connects TRBV27 to TRBJ1-5; D is undetermined. Germline CDR1 reads MNHEY; CDR2 reads SMNVEV (reference sequence). The CDR3 extends over 14 amino acids. V gave up 5 bases and J gave up 6 bases, with 14 bases separating them. As DNA, the CDR3 is TGTGCCAGCAGTCGGAGCCGGGAAAGTCAGCCCCAGCATTTT. Residues: CASSRSRESQPQHF.

The V gene is TRBV5-1, the J gene TRBJ1-1; 7 bases are a match to TRBD1. Trimming cost V 4 bases and J 1 base; bases outside gene matches: 10. Looked up from germline, CDR1 is SGHRS and CDR2 is YFSETQ. The CDR3 contains 16 residues. CDR3 DNA sequence: TGCGCCAGCAGCCGAGCGACAGGGTTAAGGAACACTGAAGCTTTCTTT. Translated: CASSRATGLRNTEAFF.

J is TRBJ2-3 and V is TRBV6-1, with 13 bases matching TRBD2. CDR3 length equals 17 residues. Losses at the gene ends were 3 bases for V and 2 bases for J; bases not matched to a gene: 5. Germline V lookup: CDR1 MNHNS, CDR2 SASEGT. In DNA, the CDR3 is TGTGCCAGCAGTGAGTTTGGGACTAGCGGGGTCACAGATACGCAGTATTTT. It codes for CASSEFGTSGVTDTQYF.

The chain recombines TRBV18 with TRBJ1-2; 9 positions agree with TRBD1. The germline gives CDR1 KGHSH, CDR2 LQKENI. This CDR3 is 14 amino acids long. After removal of 4 bases from V and 4 bases from J, the junction contained 4 bases not matched to a gene. The CDR3 coding sequence is TGTGCCAGCTCACGGACAGGGGATTCCTATGGCTACACCTTC. Protein: CASSRTGDSYGYTF.

This clone showed up just a few times. This same CDR3 is encoded by further DNA sequences in the sample. V usage is TRBV5-6 and J usage is TRBJ1-1; 12 positions agree with TRBD1. Germline V lookup: CDR1 SGHDT, CDR2 YYEEEE. The CDR3 sequence is 15 residues long. V gave up 4 bases and J gave up 2 bases; unmatched junction bases: 3. The CDR3 DNA sequence: TGTGCCAGCAGCGGGGACAGGGGGCTAAACACTGAAGCTTTCTTT. Protein sequence: CASSGDRGLNTEAFF.

Notes on this clone: This sample also contains other DNA sequences that code for the same CDR3. The chain uses TRBV5-1 and TRBJ1-1; the match to TRBD1 covers 7 bases. Trimming at V came to 0 bases and at J to 0 bases, leaving 2 bases not matched to a gene. The CDR3 sequence is 15 residues long. The germline V gene has CDR1 SGHRS and CDR2 YFSETQ. This CDR3 reads CASSLGQGLNTEAFF. The CDR3 DNA sequence: TGCGCCAGCAGCTTGGGACAGGGATTGAACACTGAAGCTTTCTTT. The whole variable domain, remainder taken from reference TRBV5-1 and TRBJ1-1, is KAGVTQTPRYLIKTRGQQVTLSCSPISGHRSVSWYQQTPGQGLQFLFEYFSETQRNKGNFPGRFSGRQFSNSRSEMNVSTLELGDSALYLCASSLGQGLNTEAFFGQGTRLTVV.

The V and J genes are TRBV4-1 and TRBJ1-6; the match to TRBD1 covers 8 bases. V was pared by 0 bases and J by 9 bases, with 13 bases of the junction left unmatched. CDR1 MGHRA and CDR2 YSYEKL come from the germline V gene. There are 18 residues in the CDR3. The CDR3 loop reads CASSQETPRQGSVSPLHF. CDR3 nucleotide sequence: TGCGCCAGCAGCCAAGAGACGCCGAGACAGGGGTCGGTTTCACCCCTCCACTTT.

This chain connects TRBV10-3 to TRBJ1-6; TRBD1 agrees at 7 bases. CDR3 length equals 14 residues. Germline CDR1 is ENHRY and CDR2 is SYGVKD. V shed 8 bases and J 7 bases; nucleotides not matched to a gene: 8. CDR3 bases: TGTGCCATCTCTATAGGGACAGAAAATTCACCCCTCCACTTT. Protein product: CAISIGTENSPLHF.

The V gene is TRBV11-2, the J gene TRBJ2-7; D remains unclear. Germline V CDR1 and CDR2: SGHAT, FQNNGV. The length of the CDR3 is 14 residues. Trimming stripped 3 bases from V and 0 bases from J, with 9 bases between. CDR3 sequence reads: CASSFGTGSYEQYF. CDR3 DNA sequence: TGTGCCAGCAGCTTCGGCACGGGCTCCTACGAGCAGTACTTC.

V is TRBV5-6 and J is TRBJ1-1; no reliable D call. The CDR3 is 14 residues long. V lost 0 bases and J lost 3, with 9 bases in between. Germline CDR1 SGHDT, CDR2 YYEEEE. The CDR3 reads CASSLVEGYTEAFF. The DNA of the CDR3 is TGTGCCAGCAGCTTGGTCGAGGGATACACTGAAGCTTTCTTT.

The table lists this clone with a few counts. V gene TRBV5-6 combines with J gene TRBJ1-1; D is undetermined. V gave up 1 base and J gave up 8 bases, with 9 bases separating them. The germline gives CDR1 SGHDT, CDR2 YYEEEE. This CDR3 has 12 amino acids. CDR3 loop: CASSLFTGEAFF. The CDR3 DNA sequence: TGTGCCAGCAGCTTGTTTACGGGGGAAGCTTTCTTT. The complete variable domain, with remaining parts taken from reference TRBV5-6 and TRBJ1-1, reads DAGVTQSPTHLIKTRGQQVTLRCSPKSGHDTVSWYQQALGQGPQFIFQYYEEEERQRGNFPDRFSGHQFPNYSSELNVNALLLGDSALYLCASSLFTGEAFFGQGTRLTVV.

The genes are TRBV18 and TRBJ1-1; D unresolved. CDR3 length: 15 residues. Germline CDR1 and CDR2: KGHSH and LQKENI. The germline V and J ends were trimmed by 6 bases and 1 base, with 15 bases remaining between them. The DNA for the CDR3 is TGTGCCAGCTCGCTCGGTGGACTGCGGAACACTGAAGCTTTCTTT. Amino acids: CASSLGGLRNTEAFF.

The chain is built from TRBV29-1 and TRBJ2-5; 9 nucleotides match TRBD1. CDR1 and CDR2 from the germline V gene are SQVTM and ANQGSEA. V dropped 4 bases and J dropped 11; count of bases not matched to a gene: 8. This CDR3 has 12 residues. DNA for the CDR3: TGCAGCGTTGGCACAGGGGGCAGGGAGCAGTACTTC. Amino acids: CSVGTGGREQYF.

The gene calls are TRBV2 and TRBJ2-2; D is perhaps TRBD2 (6 bases). In germline, CDR1 is SNHLY, CDR2 FYNNEI. V lost 4 bases and J lost 7, with 10 bases in between. This CDR3 contains 13 residues. The CDR3 loop reads CASSVEEGGELFF. CDR3 in DNA: TGTGCCAGCAGTGTCGAGGAGGGCGGGGAGCTGTTTTTT.

The genes are TRBV5-6 and TRBJ2-1, with D unclear. V lost 0 bases to trimming and J lost 8 bases, with 12 bases between them. The length of the CDR3 is 14 residues. Germline V gene lookup returns CDR1 SGHDT and CDR2 YYEEEE. This chain's CDR3 is CASSLGAIGDEQFF. In DNA form, the CDR3 reads TGTGCCAGCAGCTTGGGGGCCATCGGCGATGAGCAGTTCTTC. Using reference TRBV5-6 and TRBJ2-1 for the parts outside the CDR3, the full variable domain is DAGVTQSPTHLIKTRGQQVTLRCSPKSGHDTVSWYQQALGQGPQFIFQYYEEEERQRGNFPDRFSGHQFPNYSSELNVNALLLGDSALYLCASSLGAIGDEQFFGPGTRLTVL.

The V and J genes are TRBV4-2 and TRBJ2-5; 8 bases line up with TRBD2. CDR1 is LGHNA and CDR2 is YNFKEQ in the germline V gene. V shed 1 base and J 1 base; nucleotides not matched to a gene: 5. The CDR3 runs to 16 residues. CDR3 bases: TGTGCCAGCAGCCAAGGGGGAGCGGGGGTCCAAGAGACCCAGTACTTC. Protein: CASSQGGAGVQETQYF.

DNA of the CDR3: TGTGCCAGCAGCTTTAGCGGGGGTGCGGAGACCCAGTACTTC. Its protein product is CASSFSGGAETQYF. The V and J genes are TRBV7-7 and TRBJ2-5; 9 bases align to TRBD2. Per germline, CDR1 SSHAT and CDR2 FNYEAQ (reference sequence). V dropped 3 bases and J dropped 5; count of bases not matched to a gene: 4. The CDR3 spans 14 residues.

The V and J genes are TRBV27 and TRBJ2-3; no clear D gene. Trimming took 2 bases from V and 6 from J, leaving 18 bases between them. The CDR3 is 16 amino acids. Germline-derived CDR1 and CDR2 are MNHEY and SMNVEV (reference sequence). The DNA for the CDR3 is TGTGCCAGCAGTTTAACCGAGCCCCTTAGCCCCGATACGCAGTATTTT. Its protein is CASSLTEPLSPDTQYF.

This clone has just one count. The V gene is TRBV7-9, the J gene TRBJ1-2, with D maybe TRBD1 (6 bases). This CDR3 comprises 15 residues. Germline-derived CDR1 and CDR2 are SEHNR and FQNEAQ (reference sequence). Trimming cost V 2 bases and J 3 bases, with 13 bases left between them. CDR3 amino acids: CASSLTNEGDYGYTF. The DNA for the CDR3 is TGTGCCAGCAGCTTAACAAATGAGGGGGACTATGGCTACACCTTC.

The rearrangement uses TRBV11-2 and TRBJ2-7; 8 nucleotides match TRBD1. The V gene's germline CDR1 is SGHAT and CDR2 FQNNGV. This CDR3 region has 15 residues. V was clipped by 1 base and J by 6 bases; unmatched bases: 8. CDR3 DNA: TGTGCCAGCAGCTTAGTCCTGCGGACAGGGACCGAGCAGTACTTC. Encoded protein: CASSLVLRTGTEQYF.